The T cell receptor beta chain under discussion was sequenced for a study of metastatic and nonmetastatic thyroid tumors. Overall study: Both malignant and benign thyroid patients supplied peripheral blood and tumor or nodule tissue samples, across which the repertoires of these patients were then compared.

TCRdb re-clonotyped the PCR reads via MiXCR. The sample carries approximately 74,000 clones, 12% to 15% recorded once. The CDR3 consists of 16 residues. J gave up 6 bases and V 5 bases, and 9 bases lay outside the gene matches. Germline V gene sequence: CDR1 SEHNR, CDR2 FQNEAQ (reference sequence). Patients had received no treatment of any kind before thyroid surgery. The study, taken as a whole, reports: Benign nodules reportedly had significantly lower TCR beta diversity than malignant thyroid tumors in blood and tumor.

This clone was seen at least ten times. The antigen remains undetermined. The sample comprised blood. This receptor was obtained from a male donor with papillary thyroid cancer or a benign thyroid nodule (not recorded which). Some clones in this sample may be carry-over from other donors' samples. The rearrangement uses TRBV7-9 and TRBJ2-1; 11 bases align to TRBD2. The CDR3 loop reads CASSLLGLAEFNEQFF. CDR3 sequence (DNA): TGTGCCAGCAGCCTTTTGGGACTAGCGGAATTCAATGAGCAGTTCTTC.